The clone carrying this T cell receptor (beta chain) was seen a few times. Its target is not known. The data are from a study of read filtering for tumor transcriptome and immune sequencing. Study-level background: Whole-transcriptome libraries were prepared after DNase treatment.

The library was built from approximately 400 ng RNA with molecular barcoded adaptors for alpha/delta and beta/gamma chains. MiXCR, applied by TCRdb to the reads, yields one record per CDR3 protein. The data show about 47,000 distinct CDR3 sequences, with less than 15% seen just once and roughly 14% held by the top ten. Regarding the study as a whole: The CD138-negative fraction was mixed bone marrow immune cells, not pure T cells.

In germline, CDR1 is MNHEY, CDR2 SMNVEV (reference sequence). This CDR3 is 16 amino acids long. Trimming took 5 bases from V and 7 from J, leaving 23 bases between them. This TCR was sampled from a donor aged 40 or older with multiple myeloma. Sequencing used a population of CD138-negative cells sorted from bone marrow. The chain combines TRBV27 with TRBJ2-5, with D possibly TRBD1 on 5 matching bases. This CDR3 reads CASSPISSQGPMTQYF. DNA for the CDR3: TGTGCCAGCAGTCCCATTTCCTCCCAGGGCCCTATGACCCAGTACTTC.